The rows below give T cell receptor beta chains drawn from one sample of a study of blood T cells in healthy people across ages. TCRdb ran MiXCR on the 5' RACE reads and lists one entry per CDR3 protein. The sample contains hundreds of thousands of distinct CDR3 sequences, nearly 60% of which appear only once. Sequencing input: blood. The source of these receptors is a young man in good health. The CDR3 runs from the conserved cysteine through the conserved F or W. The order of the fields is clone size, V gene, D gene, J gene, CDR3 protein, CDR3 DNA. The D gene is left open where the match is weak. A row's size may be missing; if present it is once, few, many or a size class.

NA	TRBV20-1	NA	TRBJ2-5	CSAPSSGLTLGTQYF	TGCAGTGCTCCCAGTAGCGGACTAACCCTCGGGACCCAGTACTTC
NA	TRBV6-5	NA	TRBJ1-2	CASSSGRNSHGYTF	TGTGCCAGCTCCTCCGGTCGGAACTCCCATGGCTACACCTTC
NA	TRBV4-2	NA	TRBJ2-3	CASSPYRGSELHEDTQYF	TGTGCCAGCAGCCCGTATCGCGGGTCGGAGCTACACGAGGATACGCAGTATTTT
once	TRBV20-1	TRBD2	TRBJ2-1	CSATAGTSGNEQFF	TGCAGTGCTACAGCCGGGACTAGCGGAAATGAGCAGTTCTTC
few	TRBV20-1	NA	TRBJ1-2	CSASTTPAGYGYTF	TGCAGTGCTAGTACAACACCCGCTGGCTATGGCTACACCTTC
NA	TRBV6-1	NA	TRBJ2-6	CASIRGPGANVLTF	TGTGCCAGCATACGCGGGCCTGGGGCCAACGTCCTGACTTTC
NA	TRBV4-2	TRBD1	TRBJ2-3	CASNKGTEGTDTQYF	TGTGCCAGCAACAAAGGGACAGAGGGCACAGATACGCAGTATTTT
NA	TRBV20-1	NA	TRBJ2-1	CSAEVGDSYNEQFF	TGCAGTGCCGAGGTTGGCGACTCCTACAATGAGCAGTTCTTC
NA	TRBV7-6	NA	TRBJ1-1	CASSLGLLKGHLNTEAFF	TGTGCCAGCAGCTTAGGCCTCCTAAAGGGACATTTGAACACTGAAGCTTTCTTT
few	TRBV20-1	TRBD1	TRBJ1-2	CSARTQGDGYTF	TGCAGTGCTAGAACGCAGGGGGATGGCTACACCTTC
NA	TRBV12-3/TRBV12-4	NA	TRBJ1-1	CASSLVPSTEAFF	TGTGCCAGCAGCCTAGTTCCCAGCACTGAAGCTTTCTTT
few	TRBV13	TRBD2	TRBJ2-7	CASTVAGVYEQYF	TGTGCCAGCACTGTAGCGGGAGTGTACGAGCAGTACTTC
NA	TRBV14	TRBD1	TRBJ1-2	CASSPGGRAGDGYTF	TGTGCCAGCAGCCCAGGGGGCAGGGCTGGAGATGGCTACACCTTC
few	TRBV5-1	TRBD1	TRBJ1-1	CASSFTGTADTEAFF	TGCGCCAGCAGCTTCACCGGGACAGCCGACACTGAAGCTTTCTTT
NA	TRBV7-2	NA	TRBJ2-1	CASSLVPISSYNEQFF	TGTGCCAGCAGCTTAGTCCCAATAAGCTCCTACAATGAGCAGTTCTTC
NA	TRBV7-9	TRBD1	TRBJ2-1	CASSLRQGGRNEQFF	TGTGCCAGCAGCCTCCGACAGGGGGGACGAAATGAGCAGTTCTTC
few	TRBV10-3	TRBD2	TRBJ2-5	CAISPVEGLAGEQETQYF	TGTGCCATCAGCCCAGTAGAGGGGCTAGCGGGTGAACAAGAGACCCAGTACTTC
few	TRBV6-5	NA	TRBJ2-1	CASSPGYVYNEQFF	TGTGCCAGCAGCCCCGGTTATGTATACAATGAGCAGTTCTTC
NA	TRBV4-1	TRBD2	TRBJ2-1	CASSLPGLANEQFF	TGCGCCAGCAGCCTTCCGGGACTAGCCAATGAGCAGTTCTTC
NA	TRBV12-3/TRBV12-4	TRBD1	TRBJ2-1	CASSLADRDPHEQFF	TGTGCCAGCAGTTTAGCCGACAGGGACCCTCATGAGCAGTTCTTC
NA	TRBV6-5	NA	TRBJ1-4	CASSYDKRGNEKDEKLFF	TGTGCCAGCAGTTACGATAAGAGGGGCAACGAAAAGGATGAAAAACTGTTTTTT
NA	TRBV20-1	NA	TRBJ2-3	CSAKGWTDTQYF	TGCAGTGCCAAGGGGTGGACTGATACGCAGTATTTT
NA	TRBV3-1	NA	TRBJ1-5	CASSQGHPYSNQPQHF	TGTGCCAGCAGCCAAGGGCATCCGTATAGCAATCAGCCCCAGCATTTT
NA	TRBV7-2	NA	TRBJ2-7	CASSLAKDSSYEQYF	TGTGCCAGCAGCTTAGCTAAGGACAGCTCCTACGAGCAGTACTTC
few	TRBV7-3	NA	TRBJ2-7	CASSLIGGSSYEQYF	TGTGCCAGCAGTTTAATAGGGGGGAGCTCCTACGAGCAGTACTTC
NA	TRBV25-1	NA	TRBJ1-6	CASSGLGVGISPLHF	TGTGCCAGCAGTGGTTTAGGTGTGGGGATTTCACCCCTCCACTTT
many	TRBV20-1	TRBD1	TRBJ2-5	CSARDWIRQGQETQYF	TGCAGTGCTAGAGATTGGATTCGACAGGGACAAGAGACCCAGTACTTC
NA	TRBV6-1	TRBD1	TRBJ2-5	CASSAGTAKETQYF	TGTGCCAGCAGTGCAGGGACAGCTAAAGAGACCCAGTACTTC
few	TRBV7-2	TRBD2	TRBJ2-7	CASSLAAGVNEQYF	TGTGCCAGCAGCTTAGCAGCGGGGGTTAACGAGCAGTACTTC
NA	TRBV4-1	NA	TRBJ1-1	CASSPGLFTEAFF	TGCGCCAGCAGCCCAGGACTTTTCACTGAAGCTTTCTTT
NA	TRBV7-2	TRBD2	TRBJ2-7	CASSLVVTSGRQGEQYF	TGTGCCAGCAGCTTAGTGGTAACTAGCGGGAGACAGGGCGAGCAGTACTTC
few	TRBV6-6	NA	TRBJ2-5	CASSPWRETQYF	TGTGCCAGCAGTCCCTGGAGAGAGACCCAGTACTTC
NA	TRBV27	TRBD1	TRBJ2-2	CASSPTSLPGQGTGELFF	TGTGCCAGCAGTCCGACTTCTTTACCGGGACAGGGGACCGGGGAGCTGTTTTTT
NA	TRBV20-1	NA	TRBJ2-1	CSAYAGTLGNEQFF	TGCAGTGCTTACGCGGGAACCCTAGGGAATGAGCAGTTCTTC
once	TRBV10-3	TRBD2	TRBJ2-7	CAISGLAGASYEQYF	TGTGCCATCAGTGGACTAGCGGGAGCCTCCTACGAGCAGTACTTC
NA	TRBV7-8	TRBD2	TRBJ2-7	CASSFELAGDEQYF	TGTGCCAGCAGTTTCGAACTAGCGGGAGATGAGCAGTACTTC
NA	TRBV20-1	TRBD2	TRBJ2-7	CSAGRGTNSYEQYF	TGCAGTGCTGGACGCGGGACTAACTCCTACGAGCAGTACTTC
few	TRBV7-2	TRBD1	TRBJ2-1	CALTPGGTGFNEQFF	TGTGCCTTAACCCCAGGCGGGACAGGTTTCAATGAGCAGTTCTTC
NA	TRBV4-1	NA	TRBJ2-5	CASSLPGRTKETQYF	TGCGCCAGCAGCCTTCCGGGACGGACTAAAGAGACCCAGTACTTC
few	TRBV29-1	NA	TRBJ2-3	CSVAHPGVPDTQYF	TGCAGCGTGGCCCATCCAGGGGTCCCAGATACGCAGTATTTT
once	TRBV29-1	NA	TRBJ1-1	CGVLSGPGNTEAFF	TGCGGCGTTCTCTCTGGACCGGGGAACACTGAAGCTTTCTTT
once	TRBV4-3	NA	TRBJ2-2	CASSQARYGGGELFF	TGCGCCAGCAGCCAGGCTAGATATGGAGGCGGGGAGCTGTTTTTT
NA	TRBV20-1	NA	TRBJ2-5	CSARDLGLGGETQYF	TGCAGTGCTAGAGATCTCGGCCTCGGCGGGGAGACCCAGTACTTC
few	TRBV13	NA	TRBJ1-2	CASSLGRYGYTF	TGTGCCAGCAGCTTGGGACGCTATGGCTACACCTTC
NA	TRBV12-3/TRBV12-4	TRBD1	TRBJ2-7	CASSPRGRNLYEQYF	TGTGCCAGCAGCCCGAGGGGGCGTAACCTCTACGAGCAGTACTTC
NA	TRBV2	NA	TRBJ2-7	CASSEAPRVWEQYF	TGTGCCAGCAGTGAAGCGCCCAGGGTGTGGGAGCAGTACTTC
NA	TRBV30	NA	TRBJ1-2	CAWTLGAYGYTF	TGTGCCTGGACCCTAGGAGCCTATGGCTACACCTTC